The table lists the clone carrying this TCR beta chain with a few counts. A J-beta primer mix and a sample-barcoded 5' primer were used in a second PCR of about 7 to 12 cycles. TCRdb re-derived calls from the 5' RACE reads in MiXCR, one entry per CDR3 protein. This table has about 1.8 million distinct CDR3 sequences, approximately 50% appearing once. This record belongs to a study of blood T cells in healthy people across ages. Study-level background: Capture by template switching was about one barcoded beta molecule per two T cells.

CDR1 and CDR2 from the germline V gene are SQVTM and ANQGSEA. The CDR3 spans 13 residues. With 2 bases removed from V and 1 base from J, the gap between germline ends came to 7 bases. The chain recombines TRBV29-1 with TRBJ2-3; D may be TRBD1 (6 bases). The sequence derives from a woman aged 35 to 49 in good health. What was sequenced was blood. CDR3 amino acids: CSVEKGGTDTQYF. The CDR3 nucleotides are TGCAGCGTTGAAAAGGGGGGCACAGATACGCAGTATTTT.